Listed below are T cell receptor beta chains from one sample, sequenced in a study of shared T cell receptors in the human thymus. Using immunoSEQ multiplex PCR, the repertoire was profiled, and TCRdb retains in-frame clones only, with some absent. Among about 380,000 clones listed, approximately 95% were seen once. The sequencing sample was made of thymocytes. The receptors were gathered from a human donor. The CDR3 runs from the conserved cysteine through the conserved F or W. D genes are given only for firm matches. Rows give clone size only sometimes, using once, few, many, or a class for an expanded clone.

clone size	V gene	J gene	D gene	CDR3 DNA	CDR3 protein
.	TRBV5-4	TRBJ2-1	TRBD2	TGTGCCAGCAGCCCGCGGGACTATCGAAGCTCCTACAATGAGCAGTTCTTC	CASSPRDYRSSYNEQFF
.	TRBV27	TRBJ2-1	TRBD2	TGTGCCAGCAGTTGGGGACTAGGTGGGTTCAATGAGCAGTTCTTC	CASSWGLGGFNEQFF
.	TRBV7-6	TRBJ1-1	.	TGTGCCAGCAGCTTAAAGGTAAACGGGGATAGAAACACTGAAGCTTTCTTT	CASSLKVNGDRNTEAFF
once	TRBV18	TRBJ2-1	TRBD1	TGTGCCAGCTCACGGTTTTCTCCGGGACAGGGTTATTACAATGAGCAGTTCTTC	CASSRFSPGQGYYNEQFF
.	TRBV2	TRBJ2-2	.	TGTGCCAGCAGTGAAACGCCTACCGGGGAGCTGTTTTTT	CASSETPTGELFF
few	TRBV19	TRBJ2-3	TRBD2	TGTGCCAGTAGTCCAGGACTAGCGGGAGTCGGGTCTGGTGGAGATACGCAGTATTTT	CASSPGLAGVGSGGDTQYF
.	TRBV4-1	TRBJ2-3	.	TGCGCCAGCAGCCAAGGTGGAGGAGGGGAACAAGCCGGGACAGATACGCAGTATTTT	CASSQGGGGEQAGTDTQYF
.	TRBV19	TRBJ2-3	.	TGTGCCAGTAGTATAATCTCTGGGACCGAACTGAGTGATACGCAGTATTTT	CASSIISGTELSDTQYF
.	TRBV15	TRBJ1-1	.	TGTGCCACCAGCAGAGGTTCTGCGAACACTGAAGCTTTCTTT	CATSRGSANTEAFF
.	TRBV18	TRBJ2-7	TRBD2	TGTGCCAGCTCCCACCCTGGGATCCGGACTAGCGGGGGTCCATTCTACGAGCAGTACTTC	CASSHPGIRTSGGPFYEQYF
.	TRBV4-1	TRBJ2-2	TRBD2	TGCGCCAGCAGCCAAGTCGTGTGGAGGGAGCGGGGTAGCTTCGCCGGGGAGCTGTTTTTT	CASSQVVWRERGSFAGELFF
once	TRBV4-3	TRBJ2-1	TRBD1	TGCGCCAGCAGCCAGGGGACAGGGCGTCATTTCAATGAGCAGTTCTTC	CASSQGTGRHFNEQFF
.	TRBV6-1	TRBJ2-1	TRBD1	TGTGCCAGCAGTGGACAGGGTGTGCAGTTCTTC	CASSGQGVQFF
.	TRBV11-2	TRBJ1-1	TRBD1	TGTGCCAGCAGCTTAGGGACAAACAGGGGGCAAACTGAAGCTTTCTTT	CASSLGTNRGQTEAFF
.	TRBV27	TRBJ1-1	.	TGTGCCAGCAGCATTGGGGGGGGCACTGAAGCTTTCTTT	CASSIGGGTEAFF
.	TRBV5-1	TRBJ2-7	.	TGCGCCAGCAGCCCAGAGAGGGATGGAATTTACGAGCAGTACTTC	CASSPERDGIYEQYF
.	TRBV4-3	TRBJ1-3	TRBD1	TGCGCCAGCAGCCAAGAAGGCAGGGGGTTGACTGGAAACACCATATATTTT	CASSQEGRGLTGNTIYF
.	TRBV21-1	TRBJ2-5	.	TGTGCCAGCAGCAAAATCGGGAGAGGGGAGACCCAGTACTTC	CASSKIGRGETQYF
.	TRBV19	TRBJ2-7	TRBD2	TGTGCCAGTAGTACCTCTCTAGCGGGAGTAGCGTACGAGCAGTACTTC	CASSTSLAGVAYEQYF
.	TRBV5-6	TRBJ2-3	.	TGTGCCAGCAGCTTGGGATACAAAGGGGTGGTGGCAGATACGCAGTATTTT	CASSLGYKGVVADTQYF
.	TRBV7-2	TRBJ2-1	.	TGTGCCAGCAGCTTGGGGGACCTTCAGTTCTTC	CASSLGDLQFF
.	TRBV19	TRBJ2-7	.	TGTGCCAGTAGTACGCAGGGGTACGAGCAGTACTTC	CASSTQGYEQYF
.	TRBV29-1	TRBJ2-7	.	TGCAGCGTTGAAGCGGGTGGCGGGCCGAGGACTTACTACGAGCAGTACTTC	CSVEAGGGPRTYYEQYF
.	TRBV7-3	TRBJ2-7	TRBD1	TGTGCCAGCAGCTTAATGGGACAGGGGGCGGCCGAGCAGTACTTC	CASSLMGQGAAEQYF
.	TRBV6-1	TRBJ2-1	.	TGTGCCAGCAGTGAAGCGCTCGGCAGCTCCTACAATGAGCAGTTCTTC	CASSEALGSSYNEQFF
.	TRBV27	TRBJ2-7	TRBD1	TGTGCCAGCAGTTTATCCGGGACAGGGAATTACGAGCAGTACTTC	CASSLSGTGNYEQYF
.	TRBV11-2	TRBJ1-2	TRBD1	TGTGCCAGCAGCTTAGGCGGTACAGGGGGCTATGGCTACACCTTC	CASSLGGTGGYGYTF
.	TRBV7-9	TRBJ2-5	TRBD1	TGTGCCAGCAGCTGGACAGGGGAGAGGGAGACCCAGTACTTC	CASSWTGERETQYF
.	TRBV5-4	TRBJ2-3	.	TGTGCCAGCAGCTTGGCCCCAGCGCTTAGCACAGATACGCAGTATTTT	CASSLAPALSTDTQYF
.	TRBV27	TRBJ2-2	TRBD1	TGTGCCAGCAGTTCTCTCTTGACAGGGGGCGCGAGAACCGGGGAGCTGTTTTTT	CASSSLLTGGARTGELFF
.	TRBV27	TRBJ2-1	TRBD2	TGTGCCAGCAGCCAAACTAGCGGGAAGATCAATGAGCAGTTCTTC	CASSQTSGKINEQFF
.	TRBV11-2	TRBJ2-2	.	TGTGCCAGCAGCCCTCGGGGGCATCCGAACACCGGGGAGCTGTTTTTT	CASSPRGHPNTGELFF
.	TRBV4-1	TRBJ2-5	TRBD2	TGCGCCAGCAGCCAACTCCCAGGGCTAGCGGGAGGGCGGCAAGAGACCCAGTACTTC	CASSQLPGLAGGRQETQYF
.	TRBV4-3	TRBJ2-7	.	TGCGCCAGCAGCCAAGATCGGGCCAGGTCTTGGGAGCAGTACTTC	CASSQDRARSWEQYF
.	TRBV28	TRBJ2-5	.	TGTGCCAGCAGCCCTCTCGGAGCAGAGACCCAGTACTTC	CASSPLGAETQYF
.	TRBV7-2	TRBJ1-3	TRBD1	TGTGCCAGCAGCTCGTCGACAGGGGGCGGCGGAAACACCATATATTTT	CASSSSTGGGGNTIYF
once	TRBV7-3	TRBJ2-1	.	TGTGCCAGCAGCTTAACCCAAAGGTGGAGGGATCGTGGCGAGCAGTTCTTC	CASSLTQRWRDRGEQFF
.	TRBV19	TRBJ2-4	.	TGTGCCAGTAAAGTCAGAGTAGCCAAAAACATTCAGTACTTC	CASKVRVAKNIQYF
.	TRBV28	TRBJ2-3	.	TGTGCCAGCAGTGCCCGGGGGGCAGATCATACGCAGTATTTT	CASSARGADHTQYF
.	TRBV5-6	TRBJ2-3	TRBD2	TGTGCCAGCAGCTTGGGCGGGAGTGGCACACACACAGATACGCAGTATTTT	CASSLGGSGTHTDTQYF
.	TRBV27	TRBJ2-7	.	TGTGCCAGCAGTTTATGGGACGGTACCTACGAGCAGTACTTC	CASSLWDGTYEQYF
.	TRBV11-2	TRBJ2-4	.	TGTGCCAGCAGGCTCAACGAGAGGGGACTAGCCAAAAACATTCAGTACTTC	CASRLNERGLAKNIQYF
.	TRBV10-3	TRBJ2-2	TRBD2	TGTGCCATCAGTGATGGGGGGACGGCGGGAGAGAACACCGGGGAGCTGTTTTTT	CAISDGGTAGENTGELFF
.	TRBV20-1	TRBJ2-1	.	TGCAGGCCCCTAGAGAATGAGCAGTTCTTC	CRPLENEQFF
.	TRBV28	TRBJ1-2	TRBD1	TGTGCCAGCAGCACCACCGGACAGGGGGCCGAGCACACCTTC	CASSTTGQGAEHTF
.	TRBV30	TRBJ2-3	.	TGTGCCTGGAGTGTATTAGCGGGCACAGATACGCAGTATTTT	CAWSVLAGTDTQYF
.	TRBV27	TRBJ2-7	.	TGTGCCAGCAAGAGGGACGGCTACGAGCAGTACTTC	CASKRDGYEQYF
.	TRBV4-1	TRBJ2-6	.	TGCGCCAGCAGCCACCCTGAGGGGGGCCCCCGAAACTCTGGGGCCAACGTCCTGACTTTC	CASSHPEGGPRNSGANVLTF
.	TRBV27	TRBJ1-1	.	TGTGCCAGCAGCAAGGACAAGGAACTCAAGGCGCCTGAAGCTTTCTTT	CASSKDKELKAPEAFF
.	TRBV7-8	TRBJ1-3	.	TGTGCCAGCAGCTTAACCACAGGGACCTCTGGAAACACCATATATTTT	CASSLTTGTSGNTIYF
.	TRBV14	TRBJ2-3	.	TGTGCCAGCAGCCAAGACAGGGATAGCGGAACAGATACGCAGTATTTT	CASSQDRDSGTDTQYF
.	TRBV6-1	TRBJ2-5	TRBD2	TGTGCCAGCAGTTCCCACGGGGGGGGTGAGACCCAGTACTTC	CASSSHGGGETQYF
.	TRBV28	TRBJ1-3	.	TGTGCCAGCAGTTTAAGGAGGGGAGGTCGAAACACCATATATTTT	CASSLRRGGRNTIYF
.	TRBV10-3	TRBJ2-3	TRBD1	TGTGCCATCAGAACAGGGGGCACAGATACGCAGTATTTT	CAIRTGGTDTQYF
.	TRBV19	TRBJ1-1	.	TGTGCCAGTAGTATAGACCAGGGGCCGGGGACTGAAGCTTTCTTT	CASSIDQGPGTEAFF
.	TRBV28	TRBJ1-4	.	TGTGCCAGCAGTTTTAAGGCGGAAAAACTGTTTTTT	CASSFKAEKLFF
.	TRBV28	TRBJ2-1	TRBD2	TGTGCCAGCAGCCGAAGCAAACTAGCGGGAGAATCTGGGCAGTTCTTC	CASSRSKLAGESGQFF
.	TRBV6-5	TRBJ2-7	.	TGTGCCAGCAGTTACGGACGGTACGAGCAGTACTTC	CASSYGRYEQYF